This T cell receptor (beta chain) was recorded in a study of T cells in Graves' hyperthyroidism and ophthalmopathy. Study-wide findings and caveats: Ophthalmopathy was separated from stable hyperthyroidism by a 13 V-J model. Blood also held most thyroid clonotypes expanded beyond 0.001.

The CDR3 regions of TCR beta were amplified from RNA transcripts. First-round RT-PCR targeting the TCR CDR3 was performed with the HTBI primer set. MiXCR was run by TCRdb on the multiplex PCR reads, yielding one entry per CDR3 protein. The sample lists some 620,000 distinct CDR3 sequences; roughly 16% were seen once. Trimming stripped 1 base from V and 9 bases from J, with 14 bases between. Per the germline V gene, CDR1 is SGHRS and CDR2 is YFSETQ. The CDR3 is made up of 14 amino acids. A remark on this clonotype: Antigen: not known.

Sequenced input: blood. This chain connects TRBV5-1 to TRBJ2-1; unclear D gene. The TCR comes from a woman younger than 45 with Graves' hyperthyroidism. DNA of the CDR3: TGCGCCAGCAGCTTGTTATCAGCCGGCGTTGAGCAGTTCTTC. Translation gives CASSLLSAGVEQFF. The variable domain in full, completed from reference TRBV5-1 and TRBJ2-1, reads KAGVTQTPRYLIKTRGQQVTLSCSPISGHRSVSWYQQTPGQGLQFLFEYFSETQRNKGNFPGRFSGRQFSNSRSEMNVSTLELGDSALYLCASSLLSAGVEQFFGPGTRLTVL.